The next 28 T cell receptor beta chains were all read from a single sample in a study of PD-L1 blockade in urothelial cancer. The data were produced by immunoSEQ multiplex PCR, yet TCRdb's version contains in-frame clones alone and is incomplete. This sample has tens of thousands of clones, with 70% to 90% found just once. Indicated time point: peripheral blood 6 weeks after treatment start. This sample comprised PBMCs, obtained around atezolizumab (anti-PD-L1) treatment. Receptors were obtained from a man between 70 and 80 years old with urothelial cancer.

Here the CDR3 reads CATSRDPAGYYGYTF. The CDR3 coding sequence is TGTGCCACCAGCAGAGATCCGGCAGGATACTATGGCTACACCTTC. The chain couples TRBV15 to TRBJ1-2; no clear D gene. V lost 0 bases and J lost 3, with 11 bases in between. The CDR3 is 15 amino acids. CDR1 LNHNV and CDR2 YYDKDF come from the germline V gene (reference sequence).

The V and J genes are TRBV28 and TRBJ2-7; 7 bases map to TRBD2. Per germline, CDR1 MDHEN and CDR2 SYDVKM. This CDR3 has 15 amino acids. V trimming: 7 bases; J trimming: 4 bases; junction bases outside the gene matches: 13. The CDR3 nucleotides read TGTGCCAGCACCTTAGGGGCGGGAGAGGGGTACGAGCAGTACTTC. The encoded protein is CASTLGAGEGYEQYF.

The chain joins TRBV15 to TRBJ2-2; possibly TRBD1 for D (6 bases). The CDR3 covers 17 residues. Germline V lookup: CDR1 LNHNV, CDR2 YYDKDF (reference sequence). V lost 1 base and J lost 6, with 18 bases in between. CDR3 DNA sequence: TGTGCCACCAGCAGAGTATCGGAGCAGGGGTGGCCCGGGGAGCTGTTTTTT. It translates to CATSRVSEQGWPGELFF.

The chain links TRBV5-1 to TRBJ2-5; 9 bases fit TRBD1. The end of the DNA is better explained by TRBJ2-7, so the J call may be wrong. The CDR3 runs 15 residues. Germline values: CDR1 SGHRS, CDR2 YFSETQ. CDR3 loop: CASSFRQGGSYEQYF. CDR3 sequence (DNA): TGCGCCAGCAGCTTCCGACAGGGGGGGTCCTACGAGCAGTACTTC.

On this clone itself: One end of the junction is discordant with germline, which a read error may explain. The chain has TRBV6-6 and TRBJ2-5, with 12 positions matching TRBD1. The CDR3 consists of 16 residues. CDR1 and CDR2 from the germline V gene are MNHNY and SVGAGI (reference sequence). CDR3 coding DNA: TGTGCCAGCAGTGACTCGGGACAGGGGGCGAGAGAGACCCAGTACTTC. It is translated as CASSDSGQGARETQYF.

This chain connects TRBV29-1 to TRBJ1-1, with 7 bases identical to TRBD1. Germline-derived CDR1 and CDR2 are SQVTM and ANQGSEA. The length of the CDR3 is 13 residues. V was clipped by 5 bases and J by 1 base; unmatched bases: 4. The DNA of the CDR3 is TGCAGCGTTCCGGACAGGACGAACACTGAAGCTTTCTTT. Protein sequence: CSVPDRTNTEAFF.

V gene TRBV27 combines with J gene TRBJ2-2; D is ambiguous. The CDR3 sequence is 13 residues long. V was trimmed by 3 bases and J by 5 bases, leaving 7 bases between them. CDR1 and CDR2 (germline): MNHEY, SMNVEV (reference sequence). The CDR3 DNA is TGTGCCAGCAGTTTTCTACGGACCGGGGAGCTGTTTTTT. Protein sequence: CASSFLRTGELFF.

The rearrangement joins TRBV28 to TRBJ1-2; 7 nucleotides line up with TRBD1. Germline-derived CDR1 and CDR2 are MDHEN and SYDVKM. The junction had 14 bases not matched to a gene; V was cut back by 8 bases and J by 8 bases. The CDR3 runs to 14 residues. The CDR3 reads CASGPVQGVRGYTF. The CDR3 bases are TGTGCCAGCGGACCCGTTCAGGGGGTCAGGGGCTACACCTTC.

This clone is a singleton in its sample. The J gene is TRBJ1-1, the V gene TRBV7-9; D uncertain. Germline V gene data show CDR1 as SEHNR and CDR2 as FQNEAQ (reference sequence). The CDR3 is made up of 14 amino acids. Trimming cost V 5 bases and J 0 bases, with 10 bases left between them. CDR3 DNA: TGTGCCAGCAGCCCTGGTGGCCTGAACACTGAAGCTTTCTTT. This encodes CASSPGGLNTEAFF.

The rearrangement uses TRBV5-1 and TRBJ1-3; D not certain. Germline loops: CDR1 SGHRS, CDR2 YFSETQ. Between the trimmed V and J ends, which lost 2 bases and 0 bases, there was a span of 6 bases. The CDR3 totals 14 residues. CDR3: CASSLSISGNTIYF. The CDR3 DNA follows: TGCGCCAGCAGCTTATCCATCTCTGGAAACACCATATATTTT.

This clone appeared once. V is TRBV4-1 and J is TRBJ1-2; 7 bases agree with TRBD1. Germline V gene sequence: CDR1 MGHRA, CDR2 YSYEKL. V trimming: 1 base; J trimming: 1 base; junction bases outside the gene matches: 6. The CDR3 loop spans 16 amino acids. The CDR3 DNA reads as TGCGCCAGCAGCCAAGGGGACAGATCCCTTAACTATGGCTACACCTTC. This encodes CASSQGDRSLNYGYTF.

This clone was seen more than once but under ten times. The chain employs TRBV28 and TRBJ2-2; 7 bases are a match to TRBD1. In germline, CDR1 is MDHEN, CDR2 SYDVKM. CDR3 length: 13 residues. With 6 bases clipped from V and 6 bases from J, the junction kept 4 bases outside the gene matches. In DNA, the CDR3 is TGTGCCAGCAGGCTTACAGGGGCCGGGGAGCTGTTTTTT. It translates to CASRLTGAGELFF.

The rearrangement links TRBV18 to TRBJ1-1, with 9 bases matching TRBD1. Germline V CDR1 and CDR2: KGHSH, LQKENI. The length of the CDR3 is 14 residues. The V and J ends lost 1 base and 10 bases, in that order; junction bases with no gene match: 7. DNA of the CDR3: TGTGCCAGCTCACCACAGGGACAGGGCCCCCCAGCTTTCTTT. Protein: CASSPQGQGPPAFF.

V is TRBV18 and J is TRBJ1-5; 7 nucleotides line up with TRBD1. Germline trimming cut 4 bases from V and 7 bases from J; bases unmatched to any gene: 10. Germline CDR1 is KGHSH and CDR2 is LQKENI. This CDR3 has 15 amino acids. The CDR3 coding sequence is TGTGCCAGCTCACAATTTGACAGGGTAGAACAGCCCCAGCATTTT. It codes for CASSQFDRVEQPQHF. The full variable domain, with the rest looked up from reference TRBV18 and TRBJ1-5, is NAGVMQNPRHLVRRRGQEARLRCSPMKGHSHVYWYRQLPEEGLKFMVYLQKENIIDESGMPKERFSAEFPKEGPSILRIQQVVRGDSAAYFCASSQFDRVEQPQHFGDGTRLSIL.

For the CDR3, the DNA is TGTGCCAGCAGCTTAGCTTTCACAGGGTTAGCAGGTGAAAAACTGTTTTTT. This sequence encodes CASSLAFTGLAGEKLFF. The chain couples TRBV7-2 to TRBJ1-4; D possibly corresponds to TRBD1 (6 bases). This CDR3 is built from 17 residues. Germline loops: CDR1 SGHTA, CDR2 FQGNSA. Trimming took off 0 bases at V and 7 bases at J, with 18 bases between the two ends. Full variable domain (outside the CDR3, taken from reference TRBV7-2 and TRBJ1-4): GAGVSQSPSNKVTEKGKDVELRCDPISGHTALYWYRQSLGQGLEFLIYFQGNSAPDKSGLPSDRFSAERTGGSVSTLTIQRTQQEDSAVYLCASSLAFTGLAGEKLFFGSGTQLSVL.

The chain is built from TRBV7-6 and TRBJ2-1, with 7 positions matching TRBD2. CDR1 is SGHVS and CDR2 is FNYEAQ in the germline V gene. This CDR3 has 14 amino acids. The trim removed 3 bases at V and 4 bases at J, leaving 3 bases unmatched. CDR3 residues: CASSFLAAYNEQFF. CDR3 DNA sequence: TGTGCCAGCAGCTTTCTAGCGGCATACAATGAGCAGTTCTTC.

This sequence joins TRBV5-1 and TRBJ2-7, with 8 bases fitting TRBD2. The trim removed 0 bases at V and 3 bases at J, leaving 5 bases unmatched. There are 15 residues in the CDR3. Germline CDR1 is SGHRS and CDR2 is YFSETQ. The CDR3 reads CASSLAATSVYEQYF. The CDR3 DNA is TGCGCCAGCAGCTTGGCCGCGACTAGCGTCTACGAGCAGTACTTC. Supplemented by reference TRBV5-1 and TRBJ2-7, the full variable domain reads KAGVTQTPRYLIKTRGQQVTLSCSPISGHRSVSWYQQTPGQGLQFLFEYFSETQRNKGNFPGRFSGRQFSNSRSEMNVSTLELGDSALYLCASSLAATSVYEQYFGPGTRLTVT.

The J gene is TRBJ2-1, the V gene TRBV5-6; no firm D call. The germline CDR1 and CDR2 sequences are SGHDT and YYEEEE. This CDR3 region has 13 residues. V was cut by 1 base and J by 6 bases, with 8 bases left in between. This CDR3 reads CASSLTLSNEQFF. The CDR3 DNA follows: TGTGCCAGCAGCTTGACTCTTTCCAATGAGCAGTTCTTC.

This clone was counted a few times. This rearrangement joins TRBV15 to TRBJ2-5, with TRBD2 matching over 7 bases. Losses at the gene ends were 7 bases for V and 1 base for J; bases not matched to a gene: 12. This CDR3 spans 16 amino acids. Germline loops: CDR1 LNHNV, CDR2 YYDKDF (reference sequence). CDR3 residues: CATKPAGASGQETQYF. The CDR3 DNA is TGTGCCACCAAGCCTGCCGGGGCTAGCGGCCAAGAGACCCAGTACTTC.

This clone was recorded once. The chain uses TRBV11-3 and TRBJ2-1; TRBD2 is a possible D gene (5 bases). Germline V gene data show CDR1 as SGHNT and CDR2 as YENEEA. The V and J ends lost 7 bases and 6 bases respectively, with 19 bases between them. There are 15 residues in the CDR3. CDR3 DNA sequence: TGTGCCAGCACCCCTGGAAACGGGGAATCCAATGAGCAGTTCTTC. This sequence encodes CASTPGNGESNEQFF.

V usage is TRBV28 and J usage is TRBJ2-7; D is possibly TRBD1 (6 bases). Trimming took off 2 bases at V and 5 bases at J, with 13 bases between the two ends. Germline assignment: CDR1 MDHEN and CDR2 SYDVKM. The CDR3 is made up of 14 amino acids. The CDR3 sequence: CASSLPGVLNEQYF. The CDR3 nucleotides are TGTGCCAGCAGTTTACCAGGGGTTCTGAACGAGCAGTACTTC.

CDR3 DNA sequence: TGTGCCAGCACTTTTACACCAGATACGCAGTATTTT. Translating gives CASTFTPDTQYF. The V and J genes are TRBV2 and TRBJ2-3; D gene unclear. The CDR3 spans 12 residues. The ends were cut back, 7 bases at V and 4 bases at J, with 9 bases in the middle. Germline CDR1 and CDR2: SNHLY and FYNNEI.

The V and J genes are TRBV6-1 and TRBJ2-7; TRBD1 matches at 7 bases. The CDR3 covers 15 residues. The ends lost 5 bases at V and 3 bases at J; junction bases unmatched: 10. Germline assignment: CDR1 MNHNS and CDR2 SASEGT. The chain's CDR3 is CASSTGTALYYEQYF. In nucleotides, the CDR3 is TGTGCCAGCAGTACCGGGACAGCTTTATACTACGAGCAGTACTTC.

The chain links TRBV2 to TRBJ1-1, with D uncertain. V lost 5 bases and J 2 bases, leaving 15 bases between the germline ends. Germline V gene lookup returns CDR1 SNHLY and CDR2 FYNNEI. The CDR3 is made up of 15 amino acids. CDR3 sequence (DNA): TGTGCCAGCAGTCAACAGTCCACCAGAAACACTGAAGCTTTCTTT. Its translation is CASSQQSTRNTEAFF.

J is TRBJ2-3 and V is TRBV6-1; 10 bases are shared with TRBD2. The trim removed 4 bases at V and 2 bases at J, leaving 9 bases unmatched. The CDR3 totals 17 residues. CDR1 and CDR2 from the germline V gene are MNHNS and SASEGT. CDR3 DNA sequence: TGTGCCAGCAGTGGAAACCTAGCGGGGGTCTTCACAGATACGCAGTATTTT. Translating gives CASSGNLAGVFTDTQYF.

This sequence joins TRBV7-9 and TRBJ2-1; D not resolved. Trimming pared 2 bases from V and 6 bases from J, leaving 5 bases between. Looked up from germline, CDR1 is SEHNR and CDR2 is FQNEAQ (reference sequence). This CDR3 is built from 12 residues. This chain's CDR3 is CASSLIGNEQFF. The DNA for the CDR3 is TGTGCCAGCAGCTTAATCGGCAATGAGCAGTTCTTC.

CDR3 residues: CASSTTGVDYGYTF. The DNA for the CDR3 is TGTGCCAGCAGTACAACAGGGGTCGACTATGGCTACACCTTC. V is TRBV6-1 and J is TRBJ1-2; TRBD1 matches 7 bases. The CDR3 totals 14 residues. Per germline, CDR1 MNHNS and CDR2 SASEGT. V lost 5 bases and J lost 3; bases outside the gene matches: 6.

This sequence joins TRBV4-1 and TRBJ2-3, with 9 bases fitting TRBD1. Germline V gene lookup returns CDR1 MGHRA and CDR2 YSYEKL. V shed 4 bases, J shed 2 bases, and the junction held 4 bases outside the gene matches. The CDR3 runs 15 residues. For the CDR3, the DNA is TGCGCCAGCAGCCGGGGACAGGGAAACACAGATACGCAGTATTTT. Its translation is CASSRGQGNTDTQYF.